This T cell receptor beta chain was recorded in a study of OX40 agonist ivuxolimab in advanced cancers. Overall study findings and caveats: Partial responders at 0.1-3.0 mg/kg showed near-lowest clonal expansion. No determination was made of the antigen specificity of the expanded peripheral T cells.

The table came from immunoSEQ multiplex PCR; TCRdb's copy has only in-frame clones and leaves some out. Among about 79,000 clones listed, less than 95% were seen once. A word on this clone: Its antigen remains unknown.

This CDR3 region has 13 residues. Trimming took off 7 bases at V and 5 bases at J, with 14 bases between the two ends. Germline assignment: CDR1 MGHDK and CDR2 SYGVNS. The TCR comes from an adult with an advanced solid tumor such as melanoma, head and neck, liver or kidney cancer. The chain is built from TRBV25-1 and TRBJ2-5, with a tentative D call TRBD1 (6 bases). The material sequenced was CD4+ or CD8+ T cells sorted from blood, taken in a trial of the OX40 agonist ivuxolimab. CDR3 nucleotides: TGTGCCAGCAAATCACAGGGCGGGGAGACCCAGTACTTC. This codes for CASKSQGGETQYF.